Listed below are T cell receptor beta chains from one sample, sequenced in a study of T cell responses to AZD1222 COVID-19 vaccine. Assay used: immunoSEQ multiplex PCR; TCRdb lists only in-frame clones, some missing. This repertoire shows approximately 140,000 clones, approximately 91% found once; its top ten account for over 3%. The sample here was peripheral blood, taken 28 days after the second AZD1222 dose. The receptors were gathered from an adult who received the AZD1222 COVID-19 vaccine. CDR3s include the opening cysteine and the closing phenylalanine or tryptophan. A D gene is named only where the DNA matches it firmly. Where a row states a size, it is once, few, many or the class of an expanded clone; other rows omit it.

clone size,V gene,J gene,D gene,CDR3 DNA,CDR3 protein
NA,TRBV12-3/TRBV12-4,TRBJ1-5,TRBD1,TGTGCCAGCAGTACCAGGGGGCGTCAGCCCCAGCATTTT,CASSTRGRQPQHF
NA,TRBV7-2,TRBJ2-7,NA,TGTGCCAGCAGCCCCCCCGGGGGACTGGCCTACGAGCAGTACTTC,CASSPPGGLAYEQYF
NA,TRBV13,TRBJ2-1,TRBD2,TGTGCCAGCGGGAGGGCCTACAATGAGCAGTTCTTC,CASGRAYNEQFF
NA,TRBV9,TRBJ2-3,NA,TGTGCCAGCAGCGTAGAACCGTCTGGCGGTTACGCCACAGATACGCAGTATTTT,CASSVEPSGGYATDTQYF
NA,TRBV5-1,TRBJ1-2,TRBD1,TGCGCCAGCAGCCCGGGGACAGGGTTGAACTATGGCTACACCTTC,CASSPGTGLNYGYTF
once,TRBV6-2/TRBV6-3,TRBJ2-1,TRBD2,TGTGCCAGCAGCCGGACTAGTCGGAATGAGCAGTTCTTC,CASSRTSRNEQFF
NA,TRBV19,TRBJ1-1,NA,TGTGCCCGGGGCGACAGGAACACTGAAGCTTTCTTT,CARGDRNTEAFF
NA,TRBV5-4,TRBJ1-2,NA,TGTGCCAGCAGCTTGGAAGTCCTTAAACAGAAACCCGAAGGCTACACCTTC,CASSLEVLKQKPEGYTF
once,TRBV18,TRBJ1-5,TRBD1,TGTGCCAGCTCACCACTCGACAGGGGCACTGTGCGGCCCCAGCATTTT,CASSPLDRGTVRPQHF
few,TRBV6-5,TRBJ2-1,NA,TGTGCCAGCAGGGACCCCGGTGGTAATGAGCAGTTCTTC,CASRDPGGNEQFF
once,TRBV12-3/TRBV12-4,TRBJ1-2,TRBD1,TGTGCCAGCACCTCACAGGGGCGGGATGGCTACACCTTC,CASTSQGRDGYTF
NA,TRBV9,TRBJ1-4,NA,TGTGCCAGCAGCTCACTCGGGACTAATGAAAAACTGTTTTTT,CASSSLGTNEKLFF
NA,TRBV5-1,TRBJ1-2,TRBD1,TGCGCCAGCATCTCCCAACCGGGACAGGGGGCCGGTGGTGGCTACACCTTC,CASISQPGQGAGGGYTF
once,TRBV5-4,TRBJ2-2,NA,TGTGCCAGCAGCTCGCGGTGGGGCAACACCGGGGAGCTGTTTTTT,CASSSRWGNTGELFF
NA,TRBV1,TRBJ1-1,NA,TGCACCAGCAGCCTGGTTTCTGAGATGAACACTGAAGCTTTCTTT,CTSSLVSEMNTEAFF
NA,TRBV11-3,TRBJ2-7,TRBD2,TGTGCCAGCAGCTTCGACCCGGGACTACACTACGAGCAGTACTTC,CASSFDPGLHYEQYF
NA,TRBV12-3/TRBV12-4,TRBJ2-1,NA,TGTGCCACTAGCCCAGAGAACTACAGTGAGCAGTTCTTC,CATSPENYSEQFF
few,TRBV2,TRBJ2-1,NA,TGTGCCAGCACCTCCCAGGGTCCAAGCAATGAGCAGTTCTTC,CASTSQGPSNEQFF
NA,TRBV14,TRBJ1-2,NA,TGTGCCAGCAGTCCTGACCTACAGGCGAGACATGGCTACACCTTC,CASSPDLQARHGYTF
NA,TRBV19,TRBJ2-4,TRBD1,TGTGCCAGTAGGGCACAGGGGGTGGGAAACATTCAGTACTTC,CASRAQGVGNIQYF
few,TRBV10-3,TRBJ1-5,NA,TGTGCCATCAGTGAGTACTGGACAGAAGATCAGCCCCAGCATTTT,CAISEYWTEDQPQHF
NA,TRBV10-3,TRBJ1-2,NA,TGTGCCATCAGTGAGTTCCCAGGGGACTATGGCTACACCTTC,CAISEFPGDYGYTF
once,TRBV18,TRBJ2-7,TRBD2,TGTGCCAGCTCACCACCCTCGGGAGGCGTCTACGAGCAGTACTTC,CASSPPSGGVYEQYF
NA,TRBV3-1/TRBV3-2,TRBJ1-1,TRBD1,TGTGCCAGCAGCCACCACCTACAGGGGGAGGGCACTGAAGCTTTCTTT,CASSHHLQGEGTEAFF
NA,TRBV6-6,TRBJ2-3,NA,TGTGCCAGCAGTTACACCGGGCCCCACACAGATACGCAGTATTTT,CASSYTGPHTDTQYF
once,TRBV6-2/TRBV6-3,TRBJ2-1,NA,TGTGCCAGCAGTTACGAGGGTCTTCCAGTCAATGAGCAGTTCTTC,CASSYEGLPVNEQFF
NA,TRBV7-8,TRBJ2-5,TRBD2,TGTGCCAGCAGCTTAGTGGGGCGGGGGGACCCTCCGACCCAGTACTTC,CASSLVGRGDPPTQYF
NA,TRBV12-5,TRBJ1-2,NA,TGTGCTAGTAGGGAATTCGGGGAGATTAACTATGGCTACACCTTC,CASREFGEINYGYTF
NA,TRBV7-8,TRBJ1-1,NA,TGTGCCAGCAGCTTCGCTGCCGCTGAAGCTTTCTTT,CASSFAAAEAFF
NA,TRBV29-1,TRBJ1-2,NA,TGCAGCGTTGAAGCTTCGACAGGCTATGGCTACACCTTC,CSVEASTGYGYTF
once,TRBV29-1,TRBJ2-3,NA,TGCAGCGTTGAAGAGATGACGGGGGCCGCAGATACGCAGTATTTT,CSVEEMTGAADTQYF
NA,TRBV6-5,TRBJ2-1,TRBD2,TGTGCCAGCTGCGCGGGAGGAGGCAATGAGCAGTTCTTC,CASCAGGGNEQFF
NA,TRBV6-5,TRBJ1-1,NA,TGTGCCAGCGGGCAAATGAACACTGAAGCTTTCTTT,CASGQMNTEAFF
NA,TRBV10-3,TRBJ2-7,TRBD2,TGTGCCACCTCTAGCGGGGAGGGCTACGAGCAGTACTTC,CATSSGEGYEQYF
NA,TRBV3-1/TRBV3-2,TRBJ1-1,NA,TGTGCCAGCAGCCAAGATGGGGCCGGGAACACTGAAGCTTTCTTT,CASSQDGAGNTEAFF
NA,TRBV25-1,TRBJ2-3,NA,TGTGCCAGCAGAAGGACAGATACGCAGTATTTT,CASRRTDTQYF
NA,TRBV3-1/TRBV3-2,TRBJ1-2,NA,TGTGCCAGCAGCCCCAGAGGGAGGGATGGCTACACCTTC,CASSPRGRDGYTF
NA,TRBV4-1,TRBJ1-2,NA,TGCGCCAGCAGCCAAGACCCCCCGACAGTTGGCTACACCTTC,CASSQDPPTVGYTF
NA,TRBV21-1,TRBJ1-1,NA,TGTGCCAGCAGCGAGGACAGAAAAGCTTTCTTT,CASSEDRKAFF
NA,TRBV24-1,TRBJ2-5,NA,TGTGCCACCAGTGTCCTCCGTCAGGGGCGAGAGACCCAGTACTTC,CATSVLRQGRETQYF
NA,TRBV6-5,TRBJ1-2,NA,TGTGCCAGCAGTTCATACCGGGACCCCAACTATGGCTACACCTTC,CASSSYRDPNYGYTF
NA,TRBV5-1,TRBJ2-5,NA,TGCGCCAGCAGCCAGGGGGGTGAGACCCAGTACTTC,CASSQGGETQYF
NA,TRBV30,TRBJ2-7,TRBD1,TGTGCCTGGAGATGGAACAGGGGCTTCTCCTACGAGCAGTACTTC,CAWRWNRGFSYEQYF
NA,TRBV18,TRBJ2-1,NA,TGTGCCAGCTCCCTAACTAGCCGGGAGCAGTTCTTC,CASSLTSREQFF
NA,TRBV18,TRBJ1-1,NA,TGTGCCAGCTCACCGATACAGGCTTCGAACACTGAAGCTTTCTTT,CASSPIQASNTEAFF
NA,TRBV6-2/TRBV6-3,TRBJ2-3,TRBD2,TGTGCCAGCAGTTACGGGCTAGCGGGTGGAGCGCAGTATTTT,CASSYGLAGGAQYF
NA,TRBV19,TRBJ1-2,NA,TGTGCCAGTAGTATTGGGATTGGCTACACCTTC,CASSIGIGYTF
NA,TRBV4-1,TRBJ1-5,NA,TGCGCCAGCAGCCAAGGCGACAATCAGCCCCAGCATTTT,CASSQGDNQPQHF
NA,TRBV18,TRBJ1-6,NA,TGTGCCAGCTCACTCCGGGACCAGGACGTAGGACCCCTCCACTTT,CASSLRDQDVGPLHF
NA,TRBV19,TRBJ1-6,TRBD1,TGTGCCAGTAGTACGGACAGGGAATCACCCCTCCACTTT,CASSTDRESPLHF
NA,TRBV9,TRBJ1-5,NA,TGTGCCAGCAGCGTAGCATCCGGGGATGGGCAGCCCCAGCATTTT,CASSVASGDGQPQHF
NA,TRBV27,TRBJ2-1,NA,TGTGCCAGCAGTTTCTCCCTAGCTAGAAATGAGCAGTTCTTC,CASSFSLARNEQFF